This T cell receptor beta chain was observed in a study of cytomegalovirus exposure and HLA in healthy donors. On the study more broadly: An analysis done earlier identified around 100 million unique TCR beta sequences from about 179 million T cells.

Study results and caveats: A previous analysis found most TCR beta V segments productive roughly 87% or roughly 30% of the time. Published work reported that the classifier diagnosed cytomegalovirus status with high specificity and sensitivity.

A word on this clone: Its antigen is not known.

The CDR3 covers 17 residues. J was trimmed by 4 bases and V by 0 bases; bases with no gene match: 10. Germline V gene sequence: CDR1 SGHDN, CDR2 FVKESK. Primers included in the PCR were 60 Vbeta and 13 Jbeta primers. The table came from immunoSEQ multiplex PCR; TCRdb's copy has only in-frame clones and leaves some out. The sample lists fewer than 350,000 clones, around 90% occurring once. The specimen was PBMCs. This TCR came from a young woman in good health and CMV-seronegative. V usage is TRBV14 and J usage is TRBJ2-7; 9 nucleotides align to TRBD1. The CDR3 spells CASSQDPGQGTPYEQYF. The CDR3, as DNA: TGTGCCAGCAGCCAAGATCCCGGACAGGGGACTCCTTACGAGCAGTACTTC.